This entry lists 10 T cell receptor beta chains sequenced from one sample in a study of T cell clonality in common variable immunodeficiency. Findings and limits, study-wide: In common variable immunodeficiency, TCR beta chains reportedly carried fewer deletions and N-nucleotide insertions.

Here immunoSEQ multiplex PCR was the method, and the copy in TCRdb shows in-frame clones only, minus some. This sample has some 14,000 clones, each found more than once. These TCRs' antigens remain unknown. The sequenced sample was peripheral blood mononuclear cells. The receptors originated from a human donor with common variable immunodeficiency.

Of note for this clone: The observed sequence ends 3 residues before the CDR3 terminus, with the missing tail filled in from the germline J gene. The chain combines TRBV2 with TRBJ2-1, with D unresolved. The germline V gene has CDR1 SNHLY and CDR2 FYNNEI. The germline V and J ends were trimmed by 7 bases and 0 bases, with 19 bases remaining between them. The CDR3 extends over 17 amino acids. Incomplete CDR3 DNA: TGTGCCAGCACTGATCTCCCACTTACGAGCTCCTACAATGAG. Amino acids: CASTDLPLTSSYNE. The complete CDR3 reads CASTDLPLTSSYNEQFF.

Incomplete CDR3 DNA: TGTGCCAGCTCACCCCGACAGGGAGGGCTTAACTATGGC. It yields the protein CASSPRQGGLNYG. The entire CDR3 protein is CASSPRQGGLNYGYTF. The chain uses TRBV18 and TRBJ1-2; 7 bases are shared with TRBD1. The read finishes 3 residues shy of the CDR3 end, and the germline J gene is used to complete it. V was pared by 3 bases and J by 1 base, with 8 bases of the junction left unmatched. This CDR3 contains 16 residues. The V gene's germline CDR1 is KGHSH and CDR2 LQKENI.

For this clone: The read ends 3 residues before the CDR3 terminus; that terminus is restored from the germline J gene. The V call is TRBV19, the J call TRBJ2-7; 7 nucleotides align to TRBD1. The CDR3 covers 14 residues. Germline V gene data show CDR1 as LNHDA and CDR2 as SQIVND (reference sequence). V lost 5 bases, J lost 3 bases, and 7 bases stayed unmatched. CDR3 DNA, as far as it was read: TGTGCCAGTAGTCCGGGACAGACCTTCTACGAG. It translates to CASSPGQTFYE. The CDR3 reads in full as CASSPGQTFYEQYF.

This clone occurred a few times. The CDR3 extends 3 residues past the end of the read, so its final part is completed from the germline J gene. The V and J genes are TRBV7-6 and TRBJ2-7, with 9 nucleotides matching TRBD2. CDR3 length: 16 residues. Trimming removed 1 base from V and 3 bases from J; junction bases left unmatched: 7. Germline CDR1 is SGHVS and CDR2 is FNYEAQ. The CDR3 bases that were read are TGTGCCAGCAGCTTAGACGGGACTAGCATACTCTACGAG. Its protein is CASSLDGTSILYE. The full CDR3 protein reads CASSLDGTSILYEQYF. The complete variable domain, with remaining parts taken from reference TRBV7-6 and TRBJ2-7, reads GAGVSQSPRYKVTKRGQDVALRCDPISGHVSLYWYRQALGQGPEFLTYFNYEAQQDKSGLPNDRFSAERPEGSISTLTIQRTEQRDSAMYRCASSLDGTSILYEQYFGPGTRLTVT.

Details on this clone: The CDR3 extends 3 residues past the end of the read, so its final part is completed from the germline J gene. The chain is built from TRBV30 and TRBJ2-7; 9 nucleotides match TRBD1. Germline V lookup: CDR1 GTSNPN, CDR2 SVGIG (reference sequence). J lost 6 bases, V lost 0 bases, and 9 bases had no gene match. There are 15 residues in the CDR3. The CDR3 sequence: CAWSVPGTGTSEQYF. The DNA read from the CDR3 is TGTGCCTGGAGTGTACCTGGGACAGGGACTTCCGAG.

This clone was counted many times. Sequence at one end of the junction differs from germline and may be a read error. Read sequence stops 3 residues before the CDR3 end, and the germline J gene provides the missing end. This chain connects TRBV7-7 to TRBJ2-1; the match to TRBD2 covers 8 bases. CDR1 is SSHAT, CDR2 FNYEAQ, per germline (reference sequence). This CDR3 has 15 residues. The CDR3 loop reads CASSKLAARYNEQFF. The sequenced part of the CDR3 DNA is TGTGCTAGCAGCAAACTAGCGGCAAGATACAATGAG. Combining the CDR3 with reference TRBV7-7 and TRBJ2-1 gives the whole variable domain GAGVSQSPRYKVTKRGQDVTLRCDPISSHATLYWYQQALGQGPEFLTYFNYEAQPDKSGLPSDRFSAERPEGSISTLTIQRTEQRDSAMYRCASSKLAARYNEQFFGPGTRLTVL.

As to this clone: The read ends 3 residues before the CDR3 terminus; that terminus is restored from the germline J gene. The chain carries TRBV19 and TRBJ2-1, with D tentatively TRBD2 (6 bases). V dropped 2 bases and J dropped 7 bases, with 12 bases sitting between them. CDR3 length: 14 residues. From germline, CDR1 is LNHDA and CDR2 SQIVND (reference sequence). The CDR3 sequence: CASSIIYSGNEQFF. CDR3 DNA, as far as it was read: TGTGCCAGTAGTATAATATACAGCGGGAATGAG.

Notes on this clone: The CDR3 end is not reached by the read, which stops 3 residues before it; the germline J gene fills it in. V usage is TRBV7-9 and J usage is TRBJ2-5; D is undetermined. Germline V gene sequence: CDR1 SEHNR, CDR2 FQNEAQ (reference sequence). CDR3 length: 12 amino acids. V gave up 0 bases and J gave up 5 bases, with 4 bases separating them. The CDR3 here is CASSLARETQYF. The covered CDR3 bases are TGTGCCAGCAGCTTAGCGCGGGAGACC.

This clone was observed a few times. The sequence runs out 3 residues before the end of the CDR3; the remainder is reconstructed from the germline J gene. The V gene is TRBV7-2, the J gene TRBJ2-7; unclear D gene. The V end lost 2 bases, the J end lost 2 bases, and 7 bases lay between the germline ends. The germline V gene has CDR1 SGHTA and CDR2 FQGNSA. CDR3 size: 13 residues. The CDR3 loop reads CASSLYQAYEQYF. The CDR3 DNA, read in part, is TGTGCCAGCAGCTTATACCAGGCCTACGAG.

Turning to this clone: The read terminates 3 residues before the CDR3 end, so the remaining end is supplied by the germline J gene. The chain combines TRBV18 with TRBJ2-5, with 7 bases matching TRBD1. Looked up from germline, CDR1 is KGHSH and CDR2 is LQKENI. J was trimmed by 2 bases and V by 3 bases; bases with no gene match: 3. The CDR3 sequence is 14 residues long. This chain's CDR3 is CASSPRGLQETQYF. The covered CDR3 bases are TGTGCCAGCTCACCCAGGGGGTTGCAAGAGACC. Using reference TRBV18 and TRBJ2-5 for the parts outside the CDR3, the full variable domain is NAGVMQNPRHLVRRRGQEARLRCSPMKGHSHVYWYRQLPEEGLKFMVYLQKENIIDESGMPKERFSAEFPKEGPSILRIQQVVRGDSAAYFCASSPRGLQETQYFGPGTRLLVL.